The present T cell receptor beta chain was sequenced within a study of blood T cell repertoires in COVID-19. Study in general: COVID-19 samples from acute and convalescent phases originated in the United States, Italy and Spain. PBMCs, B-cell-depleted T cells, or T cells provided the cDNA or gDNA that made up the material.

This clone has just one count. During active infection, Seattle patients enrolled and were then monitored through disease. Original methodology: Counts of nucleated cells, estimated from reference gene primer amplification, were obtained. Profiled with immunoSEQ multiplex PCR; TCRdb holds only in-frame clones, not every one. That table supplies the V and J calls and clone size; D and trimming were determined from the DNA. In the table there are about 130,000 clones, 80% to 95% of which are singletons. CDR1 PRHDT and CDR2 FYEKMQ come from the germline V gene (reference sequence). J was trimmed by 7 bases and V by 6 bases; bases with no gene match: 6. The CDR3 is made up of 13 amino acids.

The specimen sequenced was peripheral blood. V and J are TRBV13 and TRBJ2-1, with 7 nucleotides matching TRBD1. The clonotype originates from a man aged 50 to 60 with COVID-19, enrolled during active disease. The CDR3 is CASRQTGKNEQFF. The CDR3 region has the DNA TGTGCCAGCAGGCAGACAGGGAAGAATGAGCAGTTCTTC.